Listed below are T cell receptor beta chains from one sample, sequenced in a study of T cell responses to AZD1222 COVID-19 vaccine. Here immunoSEQ multiplex PCR was the method, and the copy in TCRdb shows in-frame clones only, minus some. The repertoire consists of roughly 120,000 clones, with over 75% occurring once and the leading ten covering about 10%. Sequenced here: peripheral blood, sampled on day 0 of AZD1222 vaccination. Receptors were obtained from an adult in good health. CDR3s include the opening cysteine and the closing phenylalanine or tryptophan.

v_call: TRBV5-1; j_call: TRBJ1-5; cdr3_aa: CASSMLGRGKPGTNQPQHF
v_call: TRBV7-3; j_call: TRBJ2-3; cdr3_aa: CASSLLLAGVGDTQYF
v_call: TRBV19; j_call: TRBJ2-3; cdr3_aa: CASSRKGLAVSTDTQYF
v_call: TRBV3-1/TRBV3-2; j_call: TRBJ1-2; cdr3_aa: CASSQGFASGYTF
v_call: TRBV2; j_call: TRBJ1-3; cdr3_aa: CASSEYGPGNTIYF
v_call: TRBV18; j_call: TRBJ2-7; cdr3_aa: CASSPGTSGRLSYEQYF
v_call: TRBV3-1/TRBV3-2; j_call: TRBJ1-4; cdr3_aa: CASSQDRGQGDEKLFF
v_call: TRBV12-3/TRBV12-4; j_call: TRBJ1-1; cdr3_aa: CASSLAGNAFF
v_call: TRBV28; j_call: TRBJ2-7; cdr3_aa: CASSSRGRTYEQYF
v_call: TRBV7-9; j_call: TRBJ2-7; cdr3_aa: CASSSRQGAYEQYF
v_call: TRBV7-9; j_call: TRBJ2-7; cdr3_aa: CASSLAPGQGAASYEQYF
v_call: TRBV7-2; j_call: TRBJ1-2; cdr3_aa: CASSYTGVGYTF
v_call: TRBV19; j_call: TRBJ1-1; cdr3_aa: CASATGWGTEAFF
v_call: TRBV18; j_call: TRBJ1-5; cdr3_aa: CASTGQSNQPQHF
v_call: TRBV6-5; j_call: TRBJ2-7; cdr3_aa: CASRPGRPTGEQYF
v_call: TRBV4-2; j_call: TRBJ2-5; cdr3_aa: CASSQDGGSGVKTQYF
v_call: TRBV6-5; j_call: TRBJ1-4; cdr3_aa: CASSRHPTNEKLFF
v_call: TRBV5-4; j_call: TRBJ2-7; cdr3_aa: CASSPPEAGGSYEQYF
v_call: TRBV15; j_call: TRBJ1-5; cdr3_aa: CATSEQLPDSTNQPQHF